What follows describes a single TCR beta chain. The antigen remains unidentified. The data were taken from a study of blood T cells in healthy people across ages. Study-wide background: Template switching picked up about one barcoded beta molecule for each two T cells.

Study-wide findings and caveats: Long-lived donors exceeded aged donors in naive CD4+ cells and diversity.

Primed by a sample-barcoded 5' primer and a J-beta primer mix, a second PCR proceeded for about 6 to 11 cycles. TCRdb reprocessed the 5' RACE reads via MiXCR and lists one record per CDR3 protein. The table lists nearly 1 million distinct CDR3 sequences, roughly 51% of them singletons. This TCR came from a woman in her fifties or sixties in good health. The sample consisted of blood.

CDR3 DNA: TGTGCCAGCAGTTTAAGTGCCCCTAATATTCGTGGTGGCTACACCTTC. Translation gives CASSLSAPNIRGGYTF. The genes are TRBV28 and TRBJ1-2; D ambiguous. Looked up from germline, CDR1 is MDHEN and CDR2 is SYDVKM. This CDR3 region has 16 residues. The germline V and J ends were trimmed by 2 bases and 7 bases, with 20 bases remaining between them.